The subject of this entry is one T cell receptor beta chain. This sample is part of a study of blood T cell repertoires in COVID-19. Study information: Acute-phase and convalescent COVID-19 samples originated in the United States, Italy and Spain. In each case, the material was cDNA or gDNA derived from T cells, B-cell-depleted T cells, or PBMCs.

The CDR3 has 12 amino acids. V was cut by 3 bases and J by 6 bases, with 9 bases left in between. Germline V gene lookup returns CDR1 MDHEN and CDR2 SYDVKM. Measured with immunoSEQ multiplex PCR; TCRdb has only the in-frame clones, and not every one. The sample has roughly 200,000 clones, 87% seen once. The rearrangement links TRBV28 to TRBJ2-7, with D maybe TRBD1 (5 bases). Material: peripheral blood. The receptor's source is a man aged 55 to 70 who had recovered from COVID-19. The CDR3 is CASSFQTAEQYF. DNA of the CDR3: TGTGCCAGCAGTTTTCAGACAGCCGAGCAGTACTTC.